Listed below are T cell receptor beta chains from one sample, sequenced in a study of OX40 agonist ivuxolimab in advanced cancers. Some clones are missing from TCRdb's copy, which holds only in-frame ones; the method was immunoSEQ multiplex PCR. There are 98,000 or so clones in the sample; less than 90% occur only once, and 0.8% to 1% lies in the top ten. This sample comprised CD4+ or CD8+ T cells sorted from blood, obtained in a trial of the OX40 agonist ivuxolimab. The receptor set was obtained from an adult with an advanced solid tumor such as melanoma, head and neck, liver or kidney cancer. Both conserved end residues are part of each CDR3. Fields, in order: clone size, J gene, D gene, V gene, CDR3 DNA, CDR3 protein. D genes are given only for firm matches. Not all rows give a size; the values are once, few, many and, for expanded clones, a class.

size: once
J: TRBJ1-2
D: TRBD1
V: TRBV28
DNA: TGTGCCAGCAGTGCACCGGGGACAGCCATACTTATCTATGGCTACACCTTC
CDR3: CASSAPGTAILIYGYTF

size: .
J: TRBJ2-7
D: .
V: TRBV7-6
DNA: TGTGCCAGCAGCCCGAGATTGGAGAACGACGAGCAGTACTTC
CDR3: CASSPRLENDEQYF

size: once
J: TRBJ2-1
D: TRBD2
V: TRBV11-3
DNA: TGTGCCAGCAGCTTAAGAGCGGGATTAGGCGACAATGAGCAGTTCTTC
CDR3: CASSLRAGLGDNEQFF

size: .
J: TRBJ1-2
D: .
V: TRBV29-1
DNA: TGCAGCGTTGACCAGGCCGCGGACACCTTC
CDR3: CSVDQAADTF

size: .
J: TRBJ2-7
D: TRBD1
V: TRBV5-1
DNA: TGCGCCAGCAGCTTGGTGGGGACAGGGTCTTACGAGCAGTACTTC
CDR3: CASSLVGTGSYEQYF

size: .
J: TRBJ2-1
D: TRBD1
V: TRBV14
DNA: TGTGCCAGCAGCCCAGAAAGGACAGGGTTGAGCAATGAGCAGTTCTTC
CDR3: CASSPERTGLSNEQFF

size: .
J: TRBJ2-7
D: TRBD2
V: TRBV4-2
DNA: TGTGCCAGCAGCCAAGTACGGCGGGAGGGCGAAAGAGAGCAGTACTTC
CDR3: CASSQVRREGEREQYF

size: .
J: TRBJ2-7
D: .
V: TRBV6-7
DNA: TGTGCCACGCCGTGGGAGCCCTCCTACGAGCAGTACTTC
CDR3: CATPWEPSYEQYF

size: few
J: TRBJ1-1
D: .
V: TRBV20-1
DNA: TGCAGTGCCCTTCGGGGGGTAAGAGCTTTCTTT
CDR3: CSALRGVRAFF

size: .
J: TRBJ1-2
D: .
V: TRBV5-1
DNA: TGCGCCAGCAGCTCGGCTTCGGCCTTCGCTGGCTACACCTTC
CDR3: CASSSASAFAGYTF

size: .
J: TRBJ2-1
D: .
V: TRBV5-1
DNA: TGCGCCAGCAGCTTGGGGGCTCCCTCCTACAATGAGCAGTTCTTC
CDR3: CASSLGAPSYNEQFF

size: .
J: TRBJ2-1
D: .
V: TRBV2
DNA: TGTGCCAGCAGTGAATACGGAGAGCAGTTCTTC
CDR3: CASSEYGEQFF

size: .
J: TRBJ1-6
D: .
V: TRBV11-2
DNA: TGTGCCAGCGGACCAGGGACGGCGGGTTCACCCCTCCACTTT
CDR3: CASGPGTAGSPLHF

size: .
J: TRBJ1-1
D: .
V: TRBV7-9
DNA: TGTGCCAGCAGCTTAGGGGGCTGGGGTGAAGCTTTCTTT
CDR3: CASSLGGWGEAFF

size: .
J: TRBJ1-1
D: .
V: TRBV12-5
DNA: TGTGCTAGTGGTTTGGTTTACGACCCTTCCGACAGAAGGAACACTGAAGCTTTCTTT
CDR3: CASGLVYDPSDRRNTEAFF

size: .
J: TRBJ1-1
D: TRBD1
V: TRBV6-1
DNA: TGTAGGGGGACAGGGGCAGGGGACACTGAAGCTTTCTTT
CDR3: CRGTGAGDTEAFF

size: .
J: TRBJ1-2
D: .
V: TRBV7-9
DNA: TGTGCCAGCAGCTCCCCCGGACCGAACTATGGCTACACCTTC
CDR3: CASSSPGPNYGYTF

size: once
J: TRBJ2-3
D: .
V: TRBV4-1
DNA: TGCGCCAGCAGCCAGGGGACTCCAGATACGCAGTATTTT
CDR3: CASSQGTPDTQYF

size: .
J: TRBJ1-3
D: TRBD1
V: TRBV19
DNA: TGTGCCAGTAGTATGGTCCCGGGACAGCTCTCTGGAAACACCATATATTTT
CDR3: CASSMVPGQLSGNTIYF

size: .
J: TRBJ2-1
D: .
V: TRBV9
DNA: TGTGCCAGCAGCGCTCTGAGAGGGCCCTCTAATGAGCAGTTCTTC
CDR3: CASSALRGPSNEQFF

size: .
J: TRBJ2-4
D: .
V: TRBV7-2
DNA: TGTGCCAGCAGCCCCCCCCGGGGCATTCAGTACTTC
CDR3: CASSPPRGIQYF

size: .
J: TRBJ2-4
D: .
V: TRBV4-1
DNA: TGCGCCAGCAGCCAACCAACAGCCAAAAACATTCAGTACTTC
CDR3: CASSQPTAKNIQYF

size: once
J: TRBJ1-1
D: .
V: TRBV7-9
DNA: TGTGCCAGCAGCGTGACAACCACTGAAGCTTTCTTT
CDR3: CASSVTTTEAFF

size: once
J: TRBJ1-1
D: .
V: TRBV6-6
DNA: TGTGCCAGCAGTTACCCGGGGCAGGTGAACACTGAAGCTTTCTTT
CDR3: CASSYPGQVNTEAFF

size: once
J: TRBJ2-4
D: .
V: TRBV2
DNA: TGTGCCAGCAGCCTGGGGGTGACTGGAAAAAACATTCAGTACTTC
CDR3: CASSLGVTGKNIQYF

size: .
J: TRBJ1-5
D: .
V: TRBV6-1
DNA: TGTGCCAGCAGTTCAGGGATCGGGGGGCGTCAGCCCCAGCATTTT
CDR3: CASSSGIGGRQPQHF

size: .
J: TRBJ2-1
D: TRBD1
V: TRBV28
DNA: TGTGCCAGCAGCTCCGGGACAGGGTACAATGAGCAGTTCTTC
CDR3: CASSSGTGYNEQFF

size: .
J: TRBJ1-4
D: .
V: TRBV1
DNA: TGCACCAGCAGCCAACCGAGGGACAGGGATCGGGAAAAACTGTTTTTT
CDR3: CTSSQPRDRDREKLFF

size: .
J: TRBJ1-6
D: .
V: TRBV4-2
DNA: TGTGCCAGCAGCCAAGATGGAGGGGCATTATCACCCCTCCACTTT
CDR3: CASSQDGGALSPLHF

size: few
J: TRBJ1-3
D: .
V: TRBV5-4
DNA: TGTGCCAGCAGCTTGGCGGGGGCTGGAAACACCATATATTTT
CDR3: CASSLAGAGNTIYF

size: .
J: TRBJ2-3
D: .
V: TRBV27
DNA: TGTGCCAGCAGTTCACGCACAGATACGCAGTATTTT
CDR3: CASSSRTDTQYF

size: once
J: TRBJ2-3
D: .
V: TRBV28
DNA: TGTGCCAGCAGTAGATTCCTAGCGAGAGTTACTAGCACAGATACGCAGTATTTT
CDR3: CASSRFLARVTSTDTQYF

size: .
J: TRBJ2-1
D: .
V: TRBV7-2
DNA: TGTGCCAGCAGCTTAGAGCGATACAATGAGCAGTTCTTC
CDR3: CASSLERYNEQFF

size: .
J: TRBJ1-3
D: .
V: TRBV6-5
DNA: TGTGCCAGCAGTTACGGGCAGGCGTCTGGAAACACCATATATTTT
CDR3: CASSYGQASGNTIYF

size: .
J: TRBJ2-2
D: .
V: TRBV10-3
DNA: TGTGCCATCAGTGCTCAGTCGAACACCGGGGAGCTGTTTTTT
CDR3: CAISAQSNTGELFF

size: .
J: TRBJ1-5
D: .
V: TRBV6-5
DNA: TGTGCCAGCTCCCCAGGAATAAATCAGCCCCAGCATTTT
CDR3: CASSPGINQPQHF

size: .
J: TRBJ1-2
D: .
V: TRBV28
DNA: TGTGCCAGCAGTTTAGGGGCAGCTTATGGCTACACCTTC
CDR3: CASSLGAAYGYTF

size: .
J: TRBJ1-3
D: .
V: TRBV6-5
DNA: TGTGCCAGCAGCATGGGACAACTGGCTGGAAACACCATATATTTT
CDR3: CASSMGQLAGNTIYF

size: .
J: TRBJ2-1
D: TRBD2
V: TRBV5-6
DNA: TGTGCCAGCAGCTCCTGGGGGGGATCATACAATGAGCAGTTCTTC
CDR3: CASSSWGGSYNEQFF

size: .
J: TRBJ2-1
D: .
V: TRBV28
DNA: TGTGCCAGCAGTCCGACTCAGGATGAGCAGTTCTTC
CDR3: CASSPTQDEQFF

size: once
J: TRBJ1-4
D: .
V: TRBV6-5
DNA: TGTGCCAGTCGGGAGGAGGGATTTGGTGAAAAACTGTTTTTT
CDR3: CASREEGFGEKLFF

size: .
J: TRBJ1-5
D: .
V: TRBV2
DNA: TGTGCCAGCGGTCTCTCTCAGGTTTTTAGCAATCAGCCCCAGCATTTT
CDR3: CASGLSQVFSNQPQHF

size: once
J: TRBJ1-1
D: .
V: TRBV10-3
DNA: TGTGCCATCAGGGGGGGAGGGGGAAACACTGAAGCTTTCTTT
CDR3: CAIRGGGGNTEAFF

size: .
J: TRBJ1-5
D: TRBD1
V: TRBV5-5
DNA: TGTGCCAGCAGCTTCGGGACAGCCAATCAGCCCCAGCATTTT
CDR3: CASSFGTANQPQHF

size: .
J: TRBJ2-5
D: .
V: TRBV2
DNA: TGTGCCAGGGGGGGCAGTCAAGAGACCCAGTACTTC
CDR3: CARGGSQETQYF

size: .
J: TRBJ2-5
D: .
V: TRBV7-6
DNA: TGTGCCAGCAGCTCCGGGCGGAGATCCGATGAGACCCAGTACTTC
CDR3: CASSSGRRSDETQYF

size: .
J: TRBJ1-1
D: TRBD1
V: TRBV7-3
DNA: TGTGCCAGCAGCTCAGGGGGCCGGACGATTGAAGCTTTCTTT
CDR3: CASSSGGRTIEAFF

size: .
J: TRBJ2-1
D: .
V: TRBV11-2
DNA: TGTGCCAGCAGTCTACAGGACTTCGGCGAGCAGTTCTTC
CDR3: CASSLQDFGEQFF

size: .
J: TRBJ2-1
D: .
V: TRBV7-2
DNA: TGTGCCAGCAGCTTAGATTACAGTAATGAGCAGTTCTTC
CDR3: CASSLDYSNEQFF

size: .
J: TRBJ2-4
D: TRBD1
V: TRBV18
DNA: TGTGCCAGCGGCGGGCTGGGACAGACTAAAAACATTCAGTACTTC
CDR3: CASGGLGQTKNIQYF

size: few
J: TRBJ1-5
D: TRBD1
V: TRBV5-1
DNA: TGCGCCAGCAGCCCTTGGACAGGGACCAATCAGCCCCAGCATTTT
CDR3: CASSPWTGTNQPQHF

size: .
J: TRBJ2-3
D: TRBD1
V: TRBV7-9
DNA: TGTGCCAGCAGTACAGGGGATGATACGCAGTATTTT
CDR3: CASSTGDDTQYF

size: .
J: TRBJ2-7
D: .
V: TRBV10-3
DNA: TGTGCCATCAGTGAGTCAATGTTAGTCGAGCAGTACTTC
CDR3: CAISESMLVEQYF

size: .
J: TRBJ2-2
D: .
V: TRBV5-6
DNA: TGTGCAAGCAAGGACACCGGGGAGCTGTTTTTT
CDR3: CASKDTGELFF

size: .
J: TRBJ2-7
D: TRBD2
V: TRBV6-1
DNA: TGTGCCAGCAGTGAAGTCTCTCTGGATAGCGGGAGGTTGGTAGTATCCTACGAGCAGTACTTC
CDR3: CASSEVSLDSGRLVVSYEQYF